This TCR beta chain was sequenced in a study of cytomegalovirus exposure and HLA in healthy donors. On the study more broadly: Of all 400 or so donors who were genotyped, roughly 81% belonged to the Caucasian-associated ancestry cluster.

60 Vbeta and 13 Jbeta primers were used in PCR. The data were produced by immunoSEQ multiplex PCR, yet TCRdb's version contains in-frame clones alone and is incomplete. The table shows under 200,000 clones, with about 13% occurring only once. V was pared by 3 bases and J by 5 bases, with 5 bases of the junction left unmatched. The CDR3 covers 15 residues. The germline gives CDR1 SGHTA, CDR2 FQGNSA. The study, taken as a whole, reports: On later analysis, the bulk of CMV-associated TCR beta chains appeared to be HLA-restricted.

Concerning this clone itself: Its antigen is unidentified.

This TCR was sampled from a man between 45 and 60 years old in good health and CMV-seropositive. The V and J genes are TRBV7-2 and TRBJ1-2, with 11 bases that match TRBD1. Sequenced input: PBMCs. The CDR3 region has the DNA TGTGCCAGCAGCTTGGGACAGGGGGTAGGATATGGCTACACCTTC. This gives the protein CASSLGQGVGYGYTF.